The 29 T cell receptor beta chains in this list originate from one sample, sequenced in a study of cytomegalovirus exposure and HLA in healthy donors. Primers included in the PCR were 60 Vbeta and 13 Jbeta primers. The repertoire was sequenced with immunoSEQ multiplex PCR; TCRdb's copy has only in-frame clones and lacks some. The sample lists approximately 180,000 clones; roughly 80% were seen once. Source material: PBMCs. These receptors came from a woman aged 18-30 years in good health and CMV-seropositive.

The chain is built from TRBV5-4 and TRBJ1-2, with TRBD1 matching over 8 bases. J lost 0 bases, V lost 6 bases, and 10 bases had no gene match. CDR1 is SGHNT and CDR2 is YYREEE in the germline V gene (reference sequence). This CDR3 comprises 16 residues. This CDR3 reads CASILRTGKANYGYTF. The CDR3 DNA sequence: TGTGCCAGCATCCTGAGGACAGGGAAAGCTAACTATGGCTACACCTTC. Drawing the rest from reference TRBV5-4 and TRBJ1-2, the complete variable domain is ETGVTQSPTHLIKTRGQQVTLRCSSQSGHNTVSWYQQALGQGPQFIFQYYREEENGRGNFPPRFSGLQFPNYSSELNVNALELDDSALYLCASILRTGKANYGYTFGSGTRLTVV.

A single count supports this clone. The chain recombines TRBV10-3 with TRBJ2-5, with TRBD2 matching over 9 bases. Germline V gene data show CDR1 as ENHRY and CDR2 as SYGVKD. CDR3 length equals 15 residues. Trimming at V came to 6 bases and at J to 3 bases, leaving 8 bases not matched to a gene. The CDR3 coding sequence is TGTGCCATCAGCAACTCGGCGGGGGGGAAAGAGACCCAGTACTTC. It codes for CAISNSAGGKETQYF.

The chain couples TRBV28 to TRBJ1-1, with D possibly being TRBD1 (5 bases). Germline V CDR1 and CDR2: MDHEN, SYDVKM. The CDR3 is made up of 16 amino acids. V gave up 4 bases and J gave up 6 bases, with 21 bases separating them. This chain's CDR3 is CASSSLLRGWGAEAFF. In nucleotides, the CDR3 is TGTGCCAGCAGTTCCCTCCTCCGGGGGTGGGGTGCTGAAGCTTTCTTT.

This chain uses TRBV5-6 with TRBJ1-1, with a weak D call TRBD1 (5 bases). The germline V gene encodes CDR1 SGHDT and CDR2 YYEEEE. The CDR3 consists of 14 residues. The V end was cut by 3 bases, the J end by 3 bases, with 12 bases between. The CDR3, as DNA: TGTGCCAGCAGCTGGGGGGGGAGGTACACTGAAGCTTTCTTT. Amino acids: CASSWGGRYTEAFF.

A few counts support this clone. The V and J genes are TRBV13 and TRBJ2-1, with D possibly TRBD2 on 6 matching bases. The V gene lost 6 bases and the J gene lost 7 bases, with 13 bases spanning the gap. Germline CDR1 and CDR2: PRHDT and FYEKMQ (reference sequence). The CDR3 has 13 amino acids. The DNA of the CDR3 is TGTGCCAGCAGTGGGGGGATGGCGAATGAGCAGTTCTTC. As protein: CASSGGMANEQFF.

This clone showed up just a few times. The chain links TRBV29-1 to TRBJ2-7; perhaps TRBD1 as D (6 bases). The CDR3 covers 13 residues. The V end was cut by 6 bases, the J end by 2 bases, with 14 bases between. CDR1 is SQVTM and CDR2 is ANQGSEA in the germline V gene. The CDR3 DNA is TGCAGCGTGACAGACAGGCAACCCTACGAGCAGTACTTC. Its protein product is CSVTDRQPYEQYF.

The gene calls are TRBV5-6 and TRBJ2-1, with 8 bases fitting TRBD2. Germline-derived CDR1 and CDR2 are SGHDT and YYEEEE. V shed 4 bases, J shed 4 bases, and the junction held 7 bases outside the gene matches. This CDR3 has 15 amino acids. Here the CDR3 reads CASSPGGGLYNEQFF. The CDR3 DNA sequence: TGTGCCAGCAGCCCCGGGGGGGGATTATACAATGAGCAGTTCTTC.

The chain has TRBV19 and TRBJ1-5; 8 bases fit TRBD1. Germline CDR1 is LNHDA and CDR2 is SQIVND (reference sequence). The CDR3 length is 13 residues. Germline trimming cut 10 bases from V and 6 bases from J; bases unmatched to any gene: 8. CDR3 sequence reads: CAISGGSGQPQHF. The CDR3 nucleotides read TGTGCCATTTCAGGGGGCTCGGGTCAGCCCCAGCATTTT.

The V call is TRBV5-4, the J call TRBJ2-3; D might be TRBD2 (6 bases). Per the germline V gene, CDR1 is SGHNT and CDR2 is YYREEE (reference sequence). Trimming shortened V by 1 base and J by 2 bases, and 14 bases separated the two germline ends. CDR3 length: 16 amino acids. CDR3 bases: TGTGCCAGCAGCTTGAAAATAGGAGGGGTCACAGATACGCAGTATTTT. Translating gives CASSLKIGGVTDTQYF.

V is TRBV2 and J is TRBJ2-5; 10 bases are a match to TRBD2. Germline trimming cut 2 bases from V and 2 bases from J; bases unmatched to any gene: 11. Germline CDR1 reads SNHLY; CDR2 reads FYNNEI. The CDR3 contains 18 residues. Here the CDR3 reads CASSEFLASGGVQETQYF. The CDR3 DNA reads TGTGCCAGCAGTGAATTTCTGGCGAGCGGGGGGGTTCAAGAGACCCAGTACTTC.

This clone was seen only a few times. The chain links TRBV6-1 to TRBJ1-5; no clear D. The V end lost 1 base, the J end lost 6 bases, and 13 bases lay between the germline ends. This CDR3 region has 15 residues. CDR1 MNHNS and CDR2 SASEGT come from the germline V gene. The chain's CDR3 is CASSEDPTAIQPQHF. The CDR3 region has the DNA TGTGCCAGCAGTGAAGACCCAACAGCTATTCAGCCCCAGCATTTT.

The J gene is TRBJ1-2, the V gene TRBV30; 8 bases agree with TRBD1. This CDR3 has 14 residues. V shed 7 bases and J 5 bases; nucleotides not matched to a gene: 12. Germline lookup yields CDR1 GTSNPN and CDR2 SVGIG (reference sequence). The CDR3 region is CAYSPDRGLYGYTF. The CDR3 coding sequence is TGTGCCTATTCGCCAGACAGGGGACTTTATGGCTACACCTTC.

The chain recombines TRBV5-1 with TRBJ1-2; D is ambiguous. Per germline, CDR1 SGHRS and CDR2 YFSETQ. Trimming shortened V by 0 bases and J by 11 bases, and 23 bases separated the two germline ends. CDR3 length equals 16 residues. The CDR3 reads CASSLEGVYGGSGYTF. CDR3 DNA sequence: TGCGCCAGCAGCTTGGAGGGAGTGTACGGTGGATCGGGATACACCTTC. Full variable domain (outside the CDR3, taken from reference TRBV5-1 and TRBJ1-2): KAGVTQTPRYLIKTRGQQVTLSCSPISGHRSVSWYQQTPGQGLQFLFEYFSETQRNKGNFPGRFSGRQFSNSRSEMNVSTLELGDSALYLCASSLEGVYGGSGYTFGSGTRLTVV.

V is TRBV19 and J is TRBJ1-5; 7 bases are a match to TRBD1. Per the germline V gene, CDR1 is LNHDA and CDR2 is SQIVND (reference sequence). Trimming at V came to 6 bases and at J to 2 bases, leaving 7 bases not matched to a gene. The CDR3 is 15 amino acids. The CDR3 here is CASRPGGSGNQPQHF. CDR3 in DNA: TGTGCCAGTAGACCAGGGGGGTCCGGCAATCAGCCCCAGCATTTT.

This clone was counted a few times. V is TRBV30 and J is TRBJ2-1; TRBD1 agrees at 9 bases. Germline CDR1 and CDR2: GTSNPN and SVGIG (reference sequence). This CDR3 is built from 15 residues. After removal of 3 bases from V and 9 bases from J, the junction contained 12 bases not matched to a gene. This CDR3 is CAWRKLQGAPIEQFF. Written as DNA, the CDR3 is TGTGCCTGGAGGAAATTACAGGGGGCACCTATTGAGCAGTTCTTC. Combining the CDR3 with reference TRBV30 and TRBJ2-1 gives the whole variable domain SQTIHQWPATLVQPVGSPLSLECTVEGTSNPNLYWYRQAAGRGLQLLFYSVGIGQISSEVPQNLSASRPQDRQFILSSKKLLLSDSGFYLCAWRKLQGAPIEQFFGPGTRLTVL.

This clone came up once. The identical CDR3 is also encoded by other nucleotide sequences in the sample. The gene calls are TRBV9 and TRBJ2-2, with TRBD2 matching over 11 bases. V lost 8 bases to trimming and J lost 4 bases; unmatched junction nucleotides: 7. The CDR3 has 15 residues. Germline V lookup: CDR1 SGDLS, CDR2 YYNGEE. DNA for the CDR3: TGTGCCAGTTCCGTAGCGGGGGGGTTCACCGGGGAGCTGTTTTTT. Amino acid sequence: CASSVAGGFTGELFF.

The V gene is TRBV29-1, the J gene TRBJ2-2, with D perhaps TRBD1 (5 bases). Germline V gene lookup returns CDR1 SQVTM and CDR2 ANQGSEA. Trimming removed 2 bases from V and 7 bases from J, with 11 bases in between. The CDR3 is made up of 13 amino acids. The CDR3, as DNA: TGCAGCGTTGAAATTGGGGCGGACGGGGAGCTGTTTTTT. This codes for CSVEIGADGELFF.

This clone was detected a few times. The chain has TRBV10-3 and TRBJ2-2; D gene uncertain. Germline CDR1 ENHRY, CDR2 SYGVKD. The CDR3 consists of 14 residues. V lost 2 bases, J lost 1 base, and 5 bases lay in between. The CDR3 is CAISEEVNTGELFF. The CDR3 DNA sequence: TGTGCCATCAGTGAGGAGGTGAACACCGGGGAGCTGTTTTTT.

The CDR3 coding sequence is TGCGCCAGCAGCTTGACAGGCGACACAGATACGCAGTATTTT. It is translated as CASSLTGDTDTQYF. The chain links TRBV5-1 to TRBJ2-3; D might be TRBD1 (5 bases). The germline V and J ends were trimmed by 1 base and 2 bases, with 8 bases remaining between them. Per the germline V gene, CDR1 is SGHRS and CDR2 is YFSETQ. This CDR3 is 14 amino acids long. Drawing the rest from reference TRBV5-1 and TRBJ2-3, the complete variable domain is KAGVTQTPRYLIKTRGQQVTLSCSPISGHRSVSWYQQTPGQGLQFLFEYFSETQRNKGNFPGRFSGRQFSNSRSEMNVSTLELGDSALYLCASSLTGDTDTQYFGPGTRLTVL.

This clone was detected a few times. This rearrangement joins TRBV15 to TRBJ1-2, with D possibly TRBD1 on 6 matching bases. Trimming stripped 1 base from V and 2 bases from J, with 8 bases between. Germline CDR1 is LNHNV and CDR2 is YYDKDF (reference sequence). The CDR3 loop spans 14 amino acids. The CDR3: CATSRGTGNYGYTF. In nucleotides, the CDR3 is TGTGCCACCAGCAGAGGAACAGGGAACTATGGCTACACCTTC.

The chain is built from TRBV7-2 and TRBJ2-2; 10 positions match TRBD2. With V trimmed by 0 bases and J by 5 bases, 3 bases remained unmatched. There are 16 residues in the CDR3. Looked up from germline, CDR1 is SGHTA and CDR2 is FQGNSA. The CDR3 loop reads CASSLATSGITGELFF. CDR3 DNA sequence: TGTGCCAGCAGCTTAGCTACTAGCGGGATTACCGGGGAGCTGTTTTTT. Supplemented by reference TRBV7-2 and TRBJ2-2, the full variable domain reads GAGVSQSPSNKVTEKGKDVELRCDPISGHTALYWYRQSLGQGLEFLIYFQGNSAPDKSGLPSDRFSAERTGGSVSTLTIQRTQQEDSAVYLCASSLATSGITGELFFGEGSRLTVL.

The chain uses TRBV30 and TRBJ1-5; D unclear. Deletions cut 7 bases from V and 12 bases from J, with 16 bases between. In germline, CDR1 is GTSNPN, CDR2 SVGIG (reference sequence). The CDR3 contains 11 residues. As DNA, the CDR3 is TGTGCCTATTCCCGGGGTGCGGGCCAGCATTTT. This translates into CAYSRGAGQHF.

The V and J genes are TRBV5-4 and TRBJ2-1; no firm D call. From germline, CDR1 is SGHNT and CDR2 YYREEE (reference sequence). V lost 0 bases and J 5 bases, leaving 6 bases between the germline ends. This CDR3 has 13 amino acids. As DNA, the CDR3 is TGTGCCAGCAGCTTGGATAGAGACAATGAGCAGTTCTTC. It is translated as CASSLDRDNEQFF.

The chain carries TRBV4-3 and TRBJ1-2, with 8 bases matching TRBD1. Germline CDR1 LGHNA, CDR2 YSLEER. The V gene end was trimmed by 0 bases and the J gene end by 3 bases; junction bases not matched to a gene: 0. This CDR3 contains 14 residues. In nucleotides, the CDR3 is TGCGCCAGCAGCCAAGACAGGGGGCACTATGGCTACACCTTC. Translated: CASSQDRGHYGYTF.

Here the CDR3 reads CASSLVSGGSYEQYF. The CDR3 DNA sequence: TGTGCCAGCAGCTTAGTTAGCGGGGGCTCCTACGAGCAGTACTTC. V gene TRBV7-2 combines with J gene TRBJ2-7, with 9 bases aligning to TRBD2. CDR3 length equals 15 residues. Trimming took 1 base from V and 0 from J; bases not matched to a gene: 1. Per the germline V gene, CDR1 is SGHTA and CDR2 is FQGNSA.

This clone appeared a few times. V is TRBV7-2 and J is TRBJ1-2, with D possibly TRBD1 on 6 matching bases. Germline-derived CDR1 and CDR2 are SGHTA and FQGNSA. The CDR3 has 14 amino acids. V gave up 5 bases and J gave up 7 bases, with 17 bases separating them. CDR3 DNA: TGTGCCAGCAGCCTAAACAGGGCTCCGGGTGGCTACACCTTC. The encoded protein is CASSLNRAPGGYTF.

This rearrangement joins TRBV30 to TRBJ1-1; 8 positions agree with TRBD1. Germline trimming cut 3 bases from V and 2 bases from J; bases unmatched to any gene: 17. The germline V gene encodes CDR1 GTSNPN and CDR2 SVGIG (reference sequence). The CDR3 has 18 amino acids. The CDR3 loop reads CAWRGYRDRYAINTEAFF. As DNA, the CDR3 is TGTGCCTGGAGAGGTTACCGGGACAGGTACGCCATAAACACTGAAGCTTTCTTT.

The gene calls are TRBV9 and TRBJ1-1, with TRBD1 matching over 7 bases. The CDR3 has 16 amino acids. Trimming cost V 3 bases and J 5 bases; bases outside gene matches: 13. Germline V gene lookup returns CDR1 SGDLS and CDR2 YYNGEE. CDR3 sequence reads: CASSGGTDGRRTEAFF. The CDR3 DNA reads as TGTGCCAGCAGCGGTGGGACAGACGGTAGAAGGACTGAAGCTTTCTTT.

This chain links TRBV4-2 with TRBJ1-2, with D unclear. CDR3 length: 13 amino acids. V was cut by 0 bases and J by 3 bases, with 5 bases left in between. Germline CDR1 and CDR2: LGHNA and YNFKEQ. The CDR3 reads CASSQDPDYGYTF. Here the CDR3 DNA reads TGTGCCAGCAGCCAAGACCCTGACTATGGCTACACCTTC.